What follows describes a single T cell receptor beta chain. These data belong to a study of T-cell memory formation after mild COVID-19. The CDR3 runs 12 residues. The germline gives CDR1 SQVTM, CDR2 ANQGSEA. The V end was cut by 5 bases, the J end by 1 base, with 6 bases between. TCRdb redid the calling of the 5' RACE reads with MiXCR, one entry per CDR3 protein. The sample gives some 270,000 distinct CDR3 sequences, 15% to 17% of which show up once; 2% to 2.5% is in the top ten. Material for sequencing was PBMCs or a T cell subset sorted from them (not recorded which). V is TRBV29-1 and J is TRBJ2-1; no clear D. The sequence was obtained from an adult woman who had mild COVID-19 (a few samples of this study predate the infection). Cell type and time point are not known. Here the CDR3 DNA reads TGCAGCGTTAAGAGTTCCTACAATGAGCAGTTCTTC. Residues: CSVKSSYNEQFF.